These T cell receptor beta chains were read from a single sample in a study of T cell responses to AZD1222 COVID-19 vaccine. TCRdb keeps only in-frame clones here, not all; method: immunoSEQ multiplex PCR. The sample lists 90,000 to 120,000 clones, about 93% occurring once. The sequencing used peripheral blood, collected 28 days after the second AZD1222 dose. The receptors originated from an adult who received the AZD1222 COVID-19 vaccine. CDR3s leave out the opening cysteine and the closing phenylalanine or tryptophan.

j_gene	v_gene	CDR3aa
TRBJ2-1	TRBV19	ASSRTSAGNEQF
TRBJ2-7	TRBV19	ASSPRTTATPYEQY
TRBJ1-4	TRBV23-1	ASRIHRDETNEKLF
TRBJ1-2	TRBV5-4	ASSPGQERTYGYT
TRBJ1-4	TRBV7-2	ASSLSQGGAEKLF
TRBJ1-6	TRBV10-1	ASGGNGQGSTLH
TRBJ2-1	TRBV6-5	ATAQGLAYNEQF
TRBJ1-5	TRBV4-1	ASSQESGAGNQPQH
TRBJ1-1	TRBV18	ASSPETGGTEAF
TRBJ2-1	TRBV28	ASSNTESYNEQF
TRBJ2-5	TRBV19	ASRVTGGETQY
TRBJ1-2	TRBV7-2	ASSPDRASYGYT
TRBJ1-1	TRBV28	ASNLGAHTEAF
TRBJ2-2	TRBV4-3	ASSLQRGGELF
TRBJ2-3	TRBV5-6	ASSLDSFGRPTDTQY
TRBJ1-5	TRBV19	ASSGGYNQPQH
TRBJ2-2	TRBV7-6	ASSPITGATTGELF
TRBJ2-2	TRBV28	ASSFSPAVMDTGELF
TRBJ1-3	TRBV5-6	ASSLPGQIYGNTIY
TRBJ2-3	TRBV7-2	ASTRFGDTQY
TRBJ2-1	TRBV7-2	ASSFRGIGHNEQF
TRBJ2-6	TRBV5-4	ASSLKVSPGANVLT
TRBJ1-1	TRBV19	ASSLWTGTGAAAEAF
TRBJ1-5	TRBV30	AWSVGQSNQPQH
TRBJ2-7	TRBV10-3	AIRPGQGSYEQY
TRBJ2-7	TRBV6-2/TRBV6-3	ASSYRPGQGGYEQY
TRBJ2-2	TRBV6-4	ASSDSSGGANTGELF
TRBJ1-3	TRBV24-1	ATRTDKSGNTIY
TRBJ2-1	TRBV10-2	APRPAGGYNEQF
TRBJ2-1	TRBV29-1	SGGTPEQF
TRBJ2-7	TRBV27	ASSAGLAGGPPTYEQY
TRBJ2-1	TRBV27	ASSLSRWTDSNEQF
TRBJ2-3	TRBV27	ASSLNSPLYTDTQY
TRBJ1-1	TRBV29-1	SVFMTALGTEAF
TRBJ2-7	TRBV27	ASSLHRGGYEQY
TRBJ2-2	TRBV29-1	SVVRGSGGELF
TRBJ2-1	TRBV28	ASSLSEQF
TRBJ2-1	TRBV6-5	ASSSPGLEADEQF
TRBJ2-5	TRBV12-5	AVGTGETQY
TRBJ1-2	TRBV29-1	SVEVDPGSGYT
TRBJ2-7	TRBV4-3	ASSQLRDTSYEQY
TRBJ2-7	TRBV5-1	ASSALAGGTYEQY
TRBJ1-5	TRBV12-3/TRBV12-4	ASTTLGKPQH
TRBJ2-3	TRBV30	AWSYRVRTDTQY
TRBJ1-2	TRBV6-5	ASSYRPSRGGYGYT
TRBJ2-1	TRBV9	ASSVEDYNEQF
TRBJ1-3	TRBV30	AWSVLGNTIY
TRBJ2-7	TRBV10-2	ASSESIAGPYEQY
TRBJ2-1	TRBV19	ASAVQGGVFNEQF
TRBJ2-6	TRBV27	ASSLSDSGANVLT
TRBJ1-6	TRBV14	ASSRVETGVSPLH
TRBJ1-2	TRBV6-4	ASSDRGGMMDGYT
TRBJ1-3	TRBV30	AWTPGGRSGNTIY